A single T cell receptor beta chain is shown here with its context. Produced via immunoSEQ multiplex PCR; TCRdb's table is partial and in-frame only. The data show more than 250,000 clones, 90% seen once. This sample stems from a study of blood T cell repertoires in COVID-19. This CDR3 has 14 amino acids. V gave up 2 bases and J gave up 5 bases; unmatched junction bases: 4. Looked up from germline, CDR1 is SGHRS and CDR2 is YFSETQ. Sample: PBMCs or T cells enriched from blood (not recorded which). This chain joins TRBV5-1 and TRBJ2-5, with TRBD1 matching over 9 bases. This TCR was recovered from a woman between 18 and 29 years old with acute COVID-19. The DNA of the CDR3 is TGCGCCAGCAGCTTCACAGGGGGCAGGGAGACCCAGTACTTC. Its translation is CASSFTGGRETQYF.